Below, 9 T cell receptor beta chains from the same sample are listed, as sequenced in a study of CD8 T cells in ankylosing spondylitis. MiXCR, applied by TCRdb to the 5' RACE reads, yields one record per CDR3 protein. Of some 270,000 distinct CDR3 sequences in the sample, roughly a third were seen once. Source material: blood, either unsorted or a sorted T cell fraction (not recorded which). These receptors were taken from a male donor with ankylosing spondylitis or in good health (not recorded which).

The chain is built from TRBV20-1 and TRBJ2-7, with 8 bases fitting TRBD1. This CDR3 has 14 residues. J gave up 5 bases and V 6 bases, and 12 bases lay outside the gene matches. Germline loops: CDR1 DFQATT, CDR2 SNEGSKA (reference sequence). CDR3 sequence: CSAVSGGIADEQYF. As DNA, the CDR3 is TGCAGTGCCGTCTCAGGGGGCATAGCGGACGAGCAGTACTTC.

V gene TRBV5-1 combines with J gene TRBJ1-6, with a weak D call TRBD1 (6 bases). Germline V gene data show CDR1 as SGHRS and CDR2 as YFSETQ. The V end was cut by 1 base, the J end by 6 bases, with 14 bases between. CDR3 length: 16 amino acids. CDR3 sequence: CASSLSQGGRNSPLHF. Written as DNA, the CDR3 is TGCGCCAGCAGCTTGTCACAGGGCGGGCGTAATTCACCCCTCCACTTT.

This clonotype was observed a handful of times. A junction end diverges from the germline sequence, so it may reflect a read error. The rearrangement uses TRBV12-3 or TRBV12-4 and TRBJ2-7, with 7 bases that match TRBD1. The CDR3 has 13 residues. This chain's CDR3 is CASSSRDRPLATF. CDR3 DNA: TGTGCCAGCAGTTCACGGGACAGACCTCTAGCCACCTTC.

This clonotype was seen a few times. V gene TRBV2 combines with J gene TRBJ2-1; 7 bases align to TRBD1. CDR1 is SNHLY, CDR2 FYNNEI, per germline. V gave up 8 bases and J gave up 0 bases; unmatched junction bases: 4. The CDR3 loop spans 14 amino acids. This CDR3 reads CASSGGFSYNEQFF. The CDR3, as DNA: TGTGCCAGCTCAGGGGGTTTCTCCTACAATGAGCAGTTCTTC.

This clonotype was counted many times. This sequence joins TRBV6-1 and TRBJ1-5; 7 nucleotides match TRBD1. V lost 4 bases and J lost 3; bases outside the gene matches: 6. The germline V gene encodes CDR1 MNHNS and CDR2 SASEGT. CDR3 size: 15 residues. The CDR3 reads CASSAGTVPNQPQHF. In nucleotides, the CDR3 is TGTGCCAGCAGTGCCGGGACAGTACCCAATCAGCCCCAGCATTTT.

The table lists this clonotype with a few counts. The chain combines TRBV20-1 with TRBJ1-5; 7 nucleotides agree with TRBD1. V lost 5 bases, J lost 0 bases, and 7 bases stayed unmatched. Looked up from germline, CDR1 is DFQATT and CDR2 is SNEGSKA (reference sequence). The CDR3 is made up of 15 amino acids. CDR3: CSALGQQNSNQPQHF. The CDR3, as DNA: TGCAGTGCTCTGGGACAGCAGAATAGCAATCAGCCCCAGCATTTT.

This clonotype has only a few counts. The rearrangement links TRBV6-1 to TRBJ2-7, with 10 bases that match TRBD1. Germline V lookup: CDR1 MNHNS, CDR2 SASEGT. This CDR3 is built from 14 residues. V was clipped by 6 bases and J by 3 bases; unmatched bases: 5. Here the CDR3 reads CASRPGQGIYEQYF. CDR3 DNA: TGTGCCAGCAGACCGGGACAGGGGATCTACGAGCAGTACTTC.

V and J are TRBV20-1 and TRBJ2-3, with TRBD1 matching over 10 bases. V lost 6 bases to trimming and J lost 3 bases; unmatched junction nucleotides: 6. The CDR3 spans 14 residues. CDR1 is DFQATT, CDR2 SNEGSKA, per germline (reference sequence). CDR3 coding DNA: TGCAGTGCGACCGGGACAGGGGCGACAGATACGCAGTATTTT. Its protein is CSATGTGATDTQYF.

V is TRBV5-5 and J is TRBJ1-1; D may be TRBD1 (6 bases). V was shortened by 3 bases and J by 11 bases, with 14 bases between the two germline ends. The length of the CDR3 is 12 residues. Germline loops: CDR1 SGHKS, CDR2 YYEKEE (reference sequence). CDR3 nucleotide sequence: TGTGCCAGCAGCTGGGACACCCGTGAGGCTTTCTTT. It encodes CASSWDTREAFF.